This T cell receptor beta chain was sequenced in a study of neurological immune-mediated disorders. The CDR3 length is 14 residues. The V gene's germline CDR1 is SGHRS and CDR2 YFSETQ. Trimming took 2 bases from V and 1 from J, leaving 9 bases between them. The cDNA was produced through 5'RACE with 10-nucleotide random UMIs. Via MiXCR, TCRdb re-called the 5' RACE reads, giving one row per CDR3 protein. The sample consists of 50,000 to 75,000 distinct CDR3 sequences, roughly 13% of them appearing once. Overall study findings and caveats: Private repertoires in all groups were suggested, as expanded clones shared no CDR3 amino acid sequences across subjects. HTLV-1-associated myelopathy had the most TCR clonal expansion, while multiple sclerosis had the least, a level that fell below healthy controls.

This clonotype showed up just a few times. Its antigen is not identified. Sample: PBMCs. The TCR was taken from a woman aged 60-75 years with HTLV-1-associated myelopathy (HAM/TSP). This sequence joins TRBV5-1 and TRBJ2-5; no definite D call. CDR3 sequence reads: CASSFQYSQETQYF. The CDR3 nucleotides are TGCGCCAGCAGCTTTCAATACAGCCAAGAGACCCAGTACTTC.